This T cell receptor (beta chain) appears in the sequencing data of a study of T-cell reconstitution after alpha-beta-depleted transplantation in children. Unique molecular identifiers were incorporated when the TCRbeta library was constructed. Each CDR3 protein gets one entry after TCRdb re-called the PCR reads with MiXCR. The sample lists 300,000 to 400,000 distinct CDR3 sequences, about 17% seen once, with around two fifths in the top ten. The receptor was derived from a male patient aged 2-15 years who had a stem cell transplant for acute lymphoblastic leukemia, so the T cells may come from the graft donor. The input for sequencing was PBMCs, mostly from graft donor cells, taken 360 days after TCRalphabeta/CD19-depleted stem cell transplant.

The CDR3 sequence: CASSLVLGLDTEAFF. CDR3 DNA sequence: TGTGCCAGCAGCTTAGTGTTAGGGCTGGACACTGAAGCTTTCTTT. V is TRBV7-2 and J is TRBJ1-1; D gene ambiguous. This CDR3 has 15 amino acids. Deletions cut 1 base from V and 3 bases from J, with 12 bases between. Germline CDR1 SGHTA, CDR2 FQGNSA.